Listed below are T cell receptor beta chains from one sample, sequenced in a study of T cells after somatic rescue of genetic block. This table comes from immunoSEQ multiplex PCR, and its TCRdb copy is limited to in-frame clones, with some not included. The table includes tens of thousands of clones, approximately 96% detected once. The sequenced sample consisted of peripheral blood mononuclear cells (PBMCs). The receptors were sampled from a child in the first two years of life. CDR3s leave out the opening cysteine and the closing phenylalanine or tryptophan.

CDR3 length	V gene	J gene	CDR3 protein
14	TRBV9	TRBJ1-4	ASSVEGTGLNEKLF
14	TRBV11-2	TRBJ2-5	ASSLGTGAFQETQY
9	TRBV12-5	TRBJ2-1	ASGTGNEQF
11	TRBV10-3	TRBJ2-7	AIKQGRSYEQY
13	TRBV19	TRBJ1-5	ASSWGAGSNQPQH
11	TRBV27	TRBJ2-1	ASSNRDYNEQF
13	TRBV29-1	TRBJ2-1	SVDTGTSRRNEQF
12	TRBV2	TRBJ1-3	ASRTGGSGNTIY
11	TRBV5-1	TRBJ2-7	ASSKGSSYEQY
14	TRBV5-1	TRBJ2-6	ASSPPFPSGANVLT
12	TRBV6-6	TRBJ2-4	ASSYDRAKNIQY
11	TRBV5-6	TRBJ1-1	ASSLYMGTEAF
12	TRBV6-5	TRBJ1-2	ASSYSTGEEGYT
12	TRBV7-9	TRBJ2-7	ASSFQGPSPEQY
11	TRBV5-1	TRBJ1-2	ASSYVFNYGYT
15	TRBV19	TRBJ2-3	ASSPQGTSGYTDTQY
12	TRBV7-2	TRBJ2-5	ASSLTSVQETQY
13	TRBV13	TRBJ2-2	ASSFGGINTGELF
13	TRBV11-1	TRBJ2-7	ASSLIAGGSYEQY
11	TRBV2	TRBJ2-7	ASREWDRGSQY
13	TRBV27	-	ASSLKDSSSYEQY
10	TRBV14	TRBJ2-7	ASSQASSRQY
12	TRBV13	TRBJ2-3	ASSLGDRGTRQY
9	TRBV27	TRBJ1-1	ASSSLGEAF
12	TRBV11-3	TRBJ2-2	ASRDGGRTGELF
13	TRBV6-5	TRBJ1-3	ASSYDRGSGNTIY
12	TRBV6-5	TRBJ1-5	ASSRDRGLQPQH
12	TRBV5-1	TRBJ2-7	ASSLGRVSYEQY